The table lists the clone carrying this T cell receptor (beta chain) with many counts. Germline V gene sequence: CDR1 LGHNT, CDR2 FRNRAP. Trimming removed 6 bases from V and 7 bases from J, with 12 bases in between. This CDR3 region has 13 residues. Hyperthyroidism had been newly diagnosed in patients aged 18 to 65, and its duration was under 2 months. Amplification of TCR beta CDR3 regions was performed using RNA transcripts as template. Using the HTBI primer set, a first-round RT-PCR was run on the TCR CDR3. In TCRdb, the multiplex PCR reads were re-called with MiXCR into one record per CDR3 protein. The table records hundreds of thousands of distinct CDR3 sequences, roughly a third of them present only once. This sample is drawn from a study of T cells in Graves' hyperthyroidism and ophthalmopathy.

This sequence was found in a woman aged 40 to 50 with Graves' hyperthyroidism. The sequenced sample consisted of blood. This rearrangement joins TRBV12-5 to TRBJ2-2; D is possibly TRBD1 or TRBD2 (5 bases each). The CDR3 sequence: CASGHGANGELFF. The CDR3 coding sequence is TGTGCTAGTGGGCACGGGGCGAACGGGGAGCTGTTTTTT.